This T cell receptor (beta chain) was obtained from a study of blood T cells in healthy people across ages. Then a second PCR, running about 6 to 11 cycles, was carried out with a sample-barcoded 5' primer and a J-beta primer mix. TCRdb ran MiXCR on the 5' RACE reads and lists one entry per CDR3 protein. The repertoire includes 800,000 or so distinct CDR3 sequences, around 62% of them detected once, and about 30% sits in the top ten. The CDR3 covers 14 residues. V was pared by 0 bases and J by 8 bases, with 11 bases between. Germline CDR1 and CDR2: SGHVS and FQNEAQ. No fewer than 6 million PBMCs went into each sample.

The chain is built from TRBV7-8 and TRBJ2-1, with D possibly called TRBD1 or TRBD2 (5 bases each). This clonotype was sampled from a man aged 25-45 years in good health. The sample taken for sequencing was blood. CDR3 nucleotide sequence: TGTGCCAGCAGCTTAGCAGTTCGGGGCCATGAGCAGTTCTTC. The encoded protein is CASSLAVRGHEQFF.